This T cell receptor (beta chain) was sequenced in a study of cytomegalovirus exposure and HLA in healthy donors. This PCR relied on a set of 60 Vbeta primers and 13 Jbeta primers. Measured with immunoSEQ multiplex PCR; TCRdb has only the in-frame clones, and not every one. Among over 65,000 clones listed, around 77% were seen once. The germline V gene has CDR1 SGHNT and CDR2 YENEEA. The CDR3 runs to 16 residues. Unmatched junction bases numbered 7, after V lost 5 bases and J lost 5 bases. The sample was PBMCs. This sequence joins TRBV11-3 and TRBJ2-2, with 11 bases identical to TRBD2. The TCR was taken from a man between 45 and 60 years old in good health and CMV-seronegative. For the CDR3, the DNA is TGTGCCAGCAGCAAATCGGGGACTAGCGGTACCGGGGAGCTGTTTTTT. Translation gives CASSKSGTSGTGELFF.